In its sample, the clone carrying this TCR beta chain was seen a few times. Its target is not known. The data belong to a study of cytomegalovirus exposure and HLA in healthy donors. Germline V gives CDR1 SGHKS, CDR2 YYEKEE (reference sequence). The length of the CDR3 is 15 residues. V lost 3 bases, J lost 1 base, and 10 bases lay in between. The primer mix had 60 Vbeta and 13 Jbeta primers. Using immunoSEQ multiplex PCR, the repertoire was profiled, and TCRdb retains in-frame clones only, with some absent. This sample yields 73,000 or so clones, of which more than 65% are seen a single time; around 16% belongs to the top ten. Findings and caveats of the study: TCR beta sequences reportedly predicted most subjects' HLA-A and HLA-B alleles accurately.

This receptor was obtained from a woman in her forties in good health and CMV-seropositive. The sequenced material came from PBMCs. The rearrangement links TRBV5-5 to TRBJ2-2, with TRBD2 as a possible D gene (5 bases). This CDR3 is CASSYLALNTGELFF. CDR3 DNA: TGTGCCAGCAGCTACCTAGCCTTGAACACCGGGGAGCTGTTTTTT.